The next 5 T cell receptor beta chains were all read from a single sample in a study of T cell responses to AZD1222 COVID-19 vaccine. The data were produced by immunoSEQ multiplex PCR, yet TCRdb's version contains in-frame clones alone and is incomplete. The repertoire holds some 150,000 clones, with 90% as singletons. Sequencing was performed on peripheral blood, taken on day 0 of AZD1222 vaccination. The source of these receptors is an adult in good health.

The chain combines TRBV20-1 with TRBJ2-7; possible D gene TRBD2, 5 bases. The CDR3 covers 14 residues. Between the trimmed V and J ends, which lost 3 bases and 4 bases, there was a span of 16 bases. Germline CDR1 DFQATT, CDR2 SNEGSKA (reference sequence). In nucleotides, the CDR3 is TGCAGTGCTAGTAAGCCCGGCGGAGGTTACGAGCAGTACTTC. Encoded protein: CSASKPGGGYEQYF.

The J gene is TRBJ2-3, the V gene TRBV7-3; no clear D gene. V was trimmed by 3 bases and J by 5 bases, leaving 9 bases between them. The germline gives CDR1 SGHTA, CDR2 FQGTGA. This CDR3 region has 13 residues. As DNA, the CDR3 is TGTGCCAGCAGCTTCATCCCCCAAGATACGCAGTATTTT. Translating it yields CASSFIPQDTQYF.

The chain employs TRBV19 and TRBJ2-7; 8 nucleotides line up with TRBD1. Germline CDR1 and CDR2: LNHDA and SQIVND (reference sequence). V lost 7 bases to trimming and J lost 11 bases; unmatched junction nucleotides: 19. The CDR3 extends over 15 amino acids. The CDR3 DNA reads TGTGCCAGTACCCCTGGACAGGGAACGGGGCACGGGGAGTACTTC. Encoded protein: CASTPGQGTGHGEYF.

The chain has TRBV5-6 and TRBJ2-2, with TRBD2 matching over 7 bases. In germline, CDR1 is SGHDT, CDR2 YYEEEE. V trimming: 9 bases; J trimming: 0 bases; junction bases outside the gene matches: 11. The CDR3 is made up of 16 amino acids. The CDR3 is CATGGLAETNTGELFF. The CDR3 bases are TGTGCCACTGGAGGGCTAGCGGAGACGAACACCGGGGAGCTGTTTTTT.

This sequence joins TRBV11-2 and TRBJ1-1, with 9 bases that match TRBD1. V shed 4 bases, J shed 1 base, and the junction held 4 bases outside the gene matches. In germline, CDR1 is SGHAT, CDR2 FQNNGV. The CDR3 is 15 residues long. The CDR3 here is CASSWATGGNTEAFF. CDR3 DNA sequence: TGTGCCAGCAGCTGGGCGACAGGGGGGAACACTGAAGCTTTCTTT.